The 30 T cell receptor beta chains below all came from one sample that was sequenced in a study of vaccination and CD4 T cells after COVID-19. Cultured CD4+ T cells had their DNA profiled by the Oncomine TCR Beta short-read assay. TCRdb reanalysed the PCR reads using MiXCR and keeps one entry per CDR3 protein. The sample yields 15,000 to 20,000 distinct CDR3 sequences, around two fifths seen once. Their recognized antigens are unknown. The treatment is: roughly 11-day PBMC culture with coronavirus spike peptide pools or control peptides (ViraFEST assay). This sample comprised CD4+ T cells from blood, cultured in vitro, obtained after SARS-CoV-2 vaccination. These receptors came from a human donor who had recovered from COVID-19.

This clonotype was recorded a few times. The gene calls are TRBV5-4 and TRBJ1-1; a weak D match, TRBD1 (6 bases). Germline assignment: CDR1 SGHNT and CDR2 YYREEE (reference sequence). The CDR3 is 17 residues long. The germline V and J ends were trimmed by 5 bases and 0 bases, with 20 bases remaining between them. The CDR3 sequence: CASRIPGTLIMNTEAFF. Here the CDR3 DNA reads TGTGCCAGCAGAATACCCGGGACACTAATCATGAACACTGAAGCTTTCTTT.

CDR3 DNA: TGCAGTAGACTAGCGGGGTCCCAAGAGACCCAGTACTTC. Its translation: CSRLAGSQETQYF. This rearrangement joins TRBV20-1 to TRBJ2-5, with TRBD2 matching 11 bases. Looked up from germline, CDR1 is DFQATT and CDR2 is SNEGSKA (reference sequence). J was trimmed by 1 base and V by 8 bases; bases with no gene match: 3. The CDR3 has 13 residues.

The rearrangement joins TRBV11-3 to TRBJ1-6; 7 nucleotides match TRBD1. The CDR3 runs 15 residues. Germline CDR1 is SGHNT and CDR2 is YENEEA. Trimming removed 4 bases from V and 5 bases from J; junction bases left unmatched: 5. Here the CDR3 reads CASSSRQGHNSPLHF. Here the CDR3 DNA reads TGTGCCAGCAGCTCACGACAGGGACATAATTCACCCCTCCACTTT.

This clonotype has a handful of counts. This chain links TRBV7-9 with TRBJ1-2, with D hard to call. The length of the CDR3 is 14 residues. The germline V gene encodes CDR1 SEHNR and CDR2 FQNEAQ (reference sequence). Trimming left V 5 bases short and J 6 bases short, with 16 bases between. The CDR3 bases are TGTGCCAGCAGCGGCTTAGAAAGGCGGGATGGCTACACCTTC. It yields the protein CASSGLERRDGYTF.

J is TRBJ1-3 and V is TRBV6-5; D remains unclear. Germline V gene lookup returns CDR1 MNHEY and CDR2 SVGAGI. CDR3 size: 12 residues. Trimming took off 4 bases at V and 4 bases at J, with 5 bases between the two ends. CDR3 sequence (DNA): TGTGCCAGCAGTTCGGAGGGAAACACCATATATTTT. This gives the protein CASSSEGNTIYF.

This clonotype was observed a few times. The CDR3, as DNA: TGTGCCAGCAGTTTCCAAGAGACCCAGTACTTC. Translation: CASSFQETQYF. The rearrangement links TRBV6-5 to TRBJ2-5; D ambiguous. Deletions cut 4 bases from V and 1 base from J, with 1 base between. From germline, CDR1 is MNHEY and CDR2 SVGAGI. This CDR3 has 11 amino acids.

The chain is built from TRBV6-4 and TRBJ2-5; 12 bases map to TRBD2. Germline values: CDR1 MRHNA, CDR2 SNTAGT. The CDR3 consists of 15 residues. V lost 3 bases to trimming and J lost 4 bases; unmatched junction nucleotides: 3. The CDR3 sequence: CASSDPTSGGETQYF. CDR3 DNA: TGTGCCAGCAGTGATCCGACTAGCGGGGGAGAGACCCAGTACTTC.

This chain joins TRBV7-8 and TRBJ1-2; no definite D call. The CDR3 has 13 amino acids. V lost 1 base, J lost 5 bases, and 8 bases lay in between. Germline CDR1 SGHVS, CDR2 FQNEAQ. The CDR3 sequence is CASSLDSGYGYTF. The CDR3 DNA reads TGTGCCAGCAGCTTAGACAGCGGATATGGCTACACCTTC.

A single count supports this clonotype. The gene calls are TRBV4-1 and TRBJ1-5, with TRBD1 identical over 9 bases. With V trimmed by 2 bases and J by 9 bases, 14 bases remained unmatched. Germline assignment: CDR1 MGHRA and CDR2 YSYEKL. This CDR3 contains 17 residues. Here the CDR3 DNA reads TGCGCCAGCAGCCAACTGGGGTTGGGGACAGGGATACGGCCCCAGCATTTT. As protein: CASSQLGLGTGIRPQHF.

This clonotype was counted between two and nine times. The chain combines TRBV18 with TRBJ1-6; 7 positions match TRBD1. The CDR3 consists of 17 residues. Germline CDR1 is KGHSH and CDR2 is LQKENI. J was trimmed by 1 base and V by 4 bases; bases with no gene match: 7. The CDR3: CASSHDRVFSYNSPLHF. As DNA, the CDR3 is TGTGCCAGCTCACACGACAGGGTGTTTTCCTATAATTCACCCCTCCACTTT.

The genes are TRBV7-8 and TRBJ1-1; a weak D match, TRBD1 (6 bases). CDR3 length: 18 residues. The germline CDR1 and CDR2 sequences are SGHVS and FQNEAQ. V lost 0 bases and J lost 3, with 20 bases in between. Written as DNA, the CDR3 is TGTGCCAGCAGCTTAGCAACAGGGCGATCTAACGGGGACACTGAAGCTTTCTTT. It translates to CASSLATGRSNGDTEAFF.

In its sample, this clonotype was seen a few times. The chain has TRBV7-6 and TRBJ2-7; no clear D. In germline, CDR1 is SGHVS, CDR2 FNYEAQ. CDR3 size: 12 residues. V lost 1 base and J lost 7, with 8 bases in between. CDR3 DNA sequence: TGTGCCAGCAGCTTAGGTATGGGGGAGCAGTACTTC. Its protein is CASSLGMGEQYF.

The V and J genes are TRBV20-1 and TRBJ1-4; perhaps TRBD1 as D (5 bases). The CDR3 runs 17 residues. CDR1 and CDR2 (germline): DFQATT, SNEGSKA (reference sequence). V was shortened by 0 bases and J by 4 bases, with 18 bases between the two germline ends. In DNA, the CDR3 is TGCAGTGCTAGAGACCACGGGGGGAACGGGGATAATGAAAAACTGTTTTTT. Its translation: CSARDHGGNGDNEKLFF.

The chain is built from TRBV20-1 and TRBJ2-2, with D perhaps being TRBD1 or TRBD2 (5 bases each). The CDR3 sequence is 16 residues long. The V and J ends lost 3 bases and 6 bases respectively, with 20 bases between them. Germline V gene data show CDR1 as DFQATT and CDR2 as SNEGSKA (reference sequence). Written as DNA, the CDR3 is TGCAGTGCTAGTAGGGCCGGGGCCGGAAGGGCCGGGGAGCTGTTTTTT. Amino acid sequence: CSASRAGAGRAGELFF.

In its sample, this clonotype was seen once. The gene calls are TRBV28 and TRBJ1-5, with TRBD1 matching over 8 bases. The length of the CDR3 is 16 residues. With 6 bases clipped from V and 2 bases from J, the junction kept 9 bases outside the gene matches. The V gene's germline CDR1 is MDHEN and CDR2 SYDVKM. The CDR3 here is CASSPGQGSGNQPQHF. CDR3 bases: TGTGCCAGCAGCCCAGGACAGGGTTCGGGCAATCAGCCCCAGCATTTT.

The rearrangement joins TRBV28 to TRBJ2-5, with a possible D match to TRBD1 (5 bases). This CDR3 contains 17 residues. The germline gives CDR1 MDHEN, CDR2 SYDVKM. Trimming left V 6 bases short and J 2 bases short, with 22 bases between. This CDR3 is CASSSPRVDPPQETQYF. For the CDR3, the DNA is TGTGCCAGCAGCTCCCCCAGGGTGGACCCCCCACAAGAGACCCAGTACTTC.

A few counts support this clonotype. The chain joins TRBV27 to TRBJ2-3; D possibly corresponds to TRBD2 (5 bases). The CDR3 is made up of 15 amino acids. V was shortened by 3 bases and J by 5 bases, with 15 bases between the two germline ends. Germline lookup yields CDR1 MNHEY and CDR2 SMNVEV (reference sequence). The CDR3 nucleotides read TGTGCCAGCAGTTTTTCCGGGCCTCGGGGAGATACGCAGTATTTT. It encodes CASSFSGPRGDTQYF.

This clonotype was seen a few times. The V gene is TRBV20-1, the J gene TRBJ2-7, with TRBD2 identical over 8 bases. Germline V lookup: CDR1 DFQATT, CDR2 SNEGSKA (reference sequence). CDR3 length: 15 residues. V lost 3 bases to trimming and J lost 2 bases; unmatched junction nucleotides: 9. CDR3 in amino acids: CSARTLAGGTYEQYF. The CDR3 DNA reads TGCAGTGCTAGGACTCTAGCGGGCGGGACCTACGAGCAGTACTTC.

The rearrangement uses TRBV2 and TRBJ2-3; 13 bases fit TRBD2. Per the germline V gene, CDR1 is SNHLY and CDR2 is FYNNEI. This CDR3 spans 16 amino acids. The V gene end was trimmed by 1 base and the J gene end by 6 bases; junction bases not matched to a gene: 4. For the CDR3, the DNA is TGTGCCAGCAGTGAAGTACTAGCGGGAGGGGATGATACGCAGTATTTT. It specifies CASSEVLAGGDDTQYF.

This chain links TRBV30 with TRBJ1-5; D ambiguous. This CDR3 has 14 residues. V lost 1 base and J lost 0, with 7 bases in between. Germline V lookup: CDR1 GTSNPN, CDR2 SVGIG (reference sequence). The CDR3 protein is CAWSDEYSNQPQHF. The CDR3, as DNA: TGTGCCTGGAGTGATGAGTATAGCAATCAGCCCCAGCATTTT.

This chain uses TRBV28 with TRBJ1-2; weak D call: TRBD1 (5 bases). There are 14 residues in the CDR3. The ends were cut back, 6 bases at V and 4 bases at J, with 15 bases in the middle. Germline CDR1 reads MDHEN; CDR2 reads SYDVKM. CDR3 region: CASSAPRQIYGYTF. Here the CDR3 DNA reads TGTGCCAGCAGCGCCCCGAGACAGATCTATGGCTACACCTTC.

V usage is TRBV7-7 and J usage is TRBJ1-4; D gene unclear. This CDR3 region has 16 residues. V was trimmed by 5 bases and J by 3 bases, leaving 16 bases between them. Germline lookup yields CDR1 SSHAT and CDR2 FNYEAQ (reference sequence). The CDR3 loop reads CASSSGPEYANEKLFF. Here the CDR3 DNA reads TGTGCCAGCAGCAGTGGACCGGAATACGCTAATGAAAAACTGTTTTTT.

This clonotype was found a few times. V and J are TRBV7-2 and TRBJ2-2, with 12 bases lining up with TRBD2. The CDR3 has 15 amino acids. V shed 4 bases, J shed 6 bases, and the junction held 3 bases outside the gene matches. The V gene's germline CDR1 is SGHTA and CDR2 FQGNSA. This CDR3 reads CASSSLAGGAGELFF. The CDR3 bases are TGTGCCAGCAGCTCGCTAGCGGGAGGGGCCGGGGAGCTGTTTTTT. Filled out from reference TRBV7-2 and TRBJ2-2, the complete variable domain reads GAGVSQSPSNKVTEKGKDVELRCDPISGHTALYWYRQSLGQGLEFLIYFQGNSAPDKSGLPSDRFSAERTGGSVSTLTIQRTQQEDSAVYLCASSSLAGGAGELFFGEGSRLTVL.

This chain links TRBV7-2 with TRBJ2-7; D may be TRBD1 (8 bases). The germline V gene encodes CDR1 SGHTA and CDR2 FQGNSA. The CDR3 is made up of 13 amino acids. The V gene lost 2 bases and the J gene lost 7 bases, with 12 bases spanning the gap. The CDR3 DNA is TGTGCCAGCAGCTTAAACAGGGGGGGAGAGCAGTACTTC. It is translated as CASSLNRGGEQYF.

V usage is TRBV5-4 and J usage is TRBJ2-5, with 12 bases matching TRBD1. Germline V gene lookup returns CDR1 SGHNT and CDR2 YYREEE (reference sequence). This CDR3 has 15 amino acids. J lost 5 bases, V lost 5 bases, and 7 bases had no gene match. CDR3 loop: CASRTWDRGLETQYF. CDR3 DNA: TGTGCCAGCAGGACTTGGGACAGGGGGCTTGAGACCCAGTACTTC.

This clonotype appeared a few times. V is TRBV7-8 and J is TRBJ1-1; D is unresolved. V gave up 1 base and J gave up 0 bases, with 6 bases separating them. There are 14 residues in the CDR3. Germline CDR1 and CDR2: SGHVS and FQNEAQ. CDR3 region: CASSLGTLNTEAFF. The CDR3, as DNA: TGTGCCAGCAGCTTAGGGACGTTGAACACTGAAGCTTTCTTT.

The rearrangement joins TRBV27 to TRBJ1-6; D not resolved. V was shortened by 6 bases and J by 10 bases, with 10 bases between the two germline ends. Germline V gives CDR1 MNHEY, CDR2 SMNVEV (reference sequence). This CDR3 has 12 amino acids. The CDR3 loop reads CASSGRSSPLHF. CDR3 bases: TGTGCCAGCAGCGGACGGTCCTCACCCCTCCACTTT.

The chain has TRBV5-8 and TRBJ1-6; D perhaps matches TRBD1 (6 bases). V lost 4 bases to trimming and J lost 10 bases, with 15 bases between them. The CDR3 extends over 14 amino acids. Germline CDR1 is SGHTS and CDR2 is YDEGEE. CDR3 amino acids: CASSPGGAGSPLHF. CDR3 DNA sequence: TGTGCCAGCAGCCCGGGGGGGGCTGGGTCACCCCTCCACTTT.

The chain joins TRBV20-1 to TRBJ2-7; D remains ambiguous. V shed 3 bases and J shed 4 bases, with 10 bases lying between them. This CDR3 comprises 12 residues. CDR1 is DFQATT, CDR2 SNEGSKA, per germline (reference sequence). The CDR3 region is CSASSVGYEQYF. In DNA, the CDR3 is TGCAGTGCTAGTTCAGTGGGGTACGAGCAGTACTTC.

The chain links TRBV7-2 to TRBJ2-3, with unresolved D. The ends were cut back, 2 bases at V and 4 bases at J, with 4 bases in the middle. This CDR3 has 12 amino acids. Germline CDR1 reads SGHTA; CDR2 reads FQGNSA. The CDR3 loop reads CASSLMPDTQYF. The CDR3 coding sequence is TGTGCCAGCAGCTTAATGCCAGATACGCAGTATTTT.